This record looks at one T cell receptor beta chain sequence and its context. The source of the sample is a study of shared clonotypes between healthy human individuals. The repertoire was sequenced with immunoSEQ multiplex PCR; TCRdb's copy has only in-frame clones and lacks some. The sample has roughly 1 million clones, about 80% seen once. V shed 4 bases and J 3 bases; nucleotides not matched to a gene: 6. The CDR3 runs to 14 residues. Germline CDR1 reads SGHRS; CDR2 reads YFSETQ. The sequencing input was memory CD4+ T cells from PBMCs. Described subset: CD45RA-negative fraction. The chain recombines TRBV5-1 with TRBJ2-5; 7 positions agree with TRBD1. This sequence was found in a man between 18 and 35 years old in good health. Some clones in this sample may be carry-over from other donors' samples. CDR3 residues: CASSTKQGEETQYF. In DNA form, the CDR3 reads TGCGCCAGCAGCACTAAGCAGGGGGAAGAGACCCAGTACTTC.